This T cell receptor (beta chain) was found in a study of blood T cell repertoires in COVID-19. Study-wide context: Some COVID-19 samples were acute and others convalescent; all came from the United States, Italy and Spain. PBMCs, B-cell-depleted T cells, or T cells provided the cDNA or gDNA that made up the material.

This clone appeared once. In the authors' workflow: Quantification of nucleated cells was approximated via reference gene primer amplification. The repertoire was sequenced with immunoSEQ multiplex PCR; TCRdb's copy has only in-frame clones and lacks some. That table furnishes V, J and clone size, whereas the DNA furnished D and trimming. The sample carries about 240,000 clones, approximately 80% recorded once. After removal of 3 bases from V and 4 bases from J, the junction contained 10 bases not matched to a gene. The CDR3 spans 17 residues. The germline gives CDR1 WNHNN, CDR2 SYGVQD (reference sequence).

The chain carries TRBV10-1 and TRBJ2-3, with TRBD1 matching 10 bases. The receptor comes from a woman aged 18-29 years with acute or convalescent COVID-19. The specimen sequenced was peripheral blood. In nucleotides, the CDR3 is TGCGCCAGCAGTGATTCCTGGACAGGGGGTCTCCCAGATACGCAGTATTTT. This encodes CASSDSWTGGLPDTQYF.